The TCR beta chain described here comes from a study of response to subunit inactivated influenza vaccine. A remark on this clonotype: Its antigen is unidentified.

Study results and caveats: A suggestion made by the authors is that each seasonal influenza vaccination recruits few new T cells.

Germline V gene lookup returns CDR1 MGHRA and CDR2 YSYEKL. The V end was cut by 4 bases, the J end by 1 base, with 13 bases between. CDR3 size: 15 residues. A single record per CDR3 protein comes from TCRdb applying MiXCR to the RT-PCR reads. The data show hundreds of thousands of distinct CDR3 sequences, approximately 13% seen once. The genes are TRBV4-1 and TRBJ1-1; D is undetermined. The sequence was collected from a man aged 50-59 years who received an inactivated influenza vaccine. The material was PBMCs from blood, obtained 14 days before vaccination. The CDR3 sequence: CASSRLAGQNTEAFF. For the CDR3, the DNA is TGCGCCAGCAGCCGATTAGCAGGCCAGAACACTGAAGCTTTCTTT.